These 21 T cell receptor beta chains were all obtained from the same sample, sequenced in a study of shared clonotypes between healthy human individuals. This table comes from immunoSEQ multiplex PCR, and its TCRdb copy is limited to in-frame clones, with some not included. This table has 2 million to 3 million clones, more than 85% appearing once. Specimen: naive CD4+ T cells from PBMCs. Subset here: CD45RA+ positively selected. The receptors here all came from a young man in good health. Some clones in this sample may be carry-over from other donors' samples.

The chain uses TRBV10-1 and TRBJ2-2, with TRBD2 identical over 9 bases. CDR3 size: 19 residues. The germline CDR1 and CDR2 sequences are WNHNN and SYGVQD (reference sequence). V trimming: 0 bases; J trimming: 3 bases; junction bases outside the gene matches: 11. The CDR3 nucleotides are TGCGCCAGCAGTGAGTCGAGATGGGATAGCGGGAGAGACACCGGGGAGCTGTTTTTT. Its protein product is CASSESRWDSGRDTGELFF.

The chain carries TRBV28 and TRBJ1-2; D is possibly TRBD1 (5 bases). The CDR3 has 13 residues. With 10 bases removed from V and 5 bases from J, the gap between germline ends came to 17 bases. From germline, CDR1 is MDHEN and CDR2 SYDVKM. CDR3: CAISKGRLYGYTF. In DNA, the CDR3 is TGTGCCATCTCCAAGGGACGGCTATATGGCTACACCTTC.

V gene TRBV11-2 combines with J gene TRBJ2-2; possibly TRBD2 for D (6 bases). Germline V gene data show CDR1 as SGHAT and CDR2 as FQNNGV. This CDR3 has 16 residues. Trimming pared 6 bases from V and 6 bases from J, leaving 20 bases between. The CDR3 coding sequence is TGTGCCAGCAGTTACCTTAGCGGAGGGGTGGCCGGGGAGCTGTTTTTT. It encodes CASSYLSGGVAGELFF.

V usage is TRBV19 and J usage is TRBJ2-4; 8 nucleotides match TRBD1. The CDR3 length is 15 residues. The junction had 12 bases not matched to a gene; V was cut back by 5 bases and J by 9 bases. Germline V gives CDR1 LNHDA, CDR2 SQIVND (reference sequence). The DNA for the CDR3 is TGTGCCAGTAGTTCACGGACAGGGCAGGGGGTCATTCAGTACTTC. Amino acids: CASSSRTGQGVIQYF.

V and J are TRBV21-1 and TRBJ1-2; TRBD1, the table's D call, lacks a check against the DNA. TRBV21-1 is an annotated pseudogene. The CDR3 length is 12 residues. The CDR3 protein is CASNLDRDGYTF. In DNA, the CDR3 is TGTGCCAGCAACCTAGACAGGGACGGCTACACCTTC.

V gene TRBV5-6 combines with J gene TRBJ1-6; 7 nucleotides line up with TRBD1. CDR3 length equals 14 residues. Germline V gene lookup returns CDR1 SGHDT and CDR2 YYEEEE. With 3 bases clipped from V and 9 bases from J, the junction kept 6 bases outside the gene matches. The CDR3: CASSSRGQISPLHF. The CDR3 nucleotides read TGTGCCAGCAGCTCCAGGGGACAGATTTCACCCCTCCACTTT.

Concerning this clone itself: The sample has other DNA sequences that encode this CDR3 too. The V call is TRBV27, the J call TRBJ1-1; TRBD1 agrees at 7 bases. Germline assignment: CDR1 MNHEY and CDR2 SMNVEV (reference sequence). The J segment lost 5 bases and the V segment lost 3 bases, leaving 3 bases of the junction unmatched. The CDR3 covers 13 residues. The CDR3 DNA is TGTGCCAGCAGTTTGAACAGGGGAACTGAAGCTTTCTTT. Translation: CASSLNRGTEAFF.

The V call is TRBV28, the J call TRBJ1-1; D is ambiguous. Germline CDR1 reads MDHEN; CDR2 reads SYDVKM. V was pared by 2 bases and J by 3 bases, with 7 bases between. CDR3 length: 13 amino acids. Written as DNA, the CDR3 is TGTGCCAGCAGTTTAATGGTTTACACTGAAGCTTTCTTT. Protein product: CASSLMVYTEAFF.

The chain links TRBV6-5 to TRBJ2-1; maybe TRBD2 (5 bases). The CDR3 runs to 13 residues. Germline V gives CDR1 MNHEY, CDR2 SVGAGI. V gave up 7 bases and J gave up 8 bases, with 15 bases separating them. The CDR3 here is CASTRRPEDEQFF. In nucleotides, the CDR3 is TGTGCCAGCACGAGAAGGCCGGAGGATGAGCAGTTCTTC.

The chain employs TRBV11-2 and TRBJ2-5; weak D call: TRBD2 (6 bases). Trimming shortened V by 5 bases and J by 7 bases, and 17 bases separated the two germline ends. Germline values: CDR1 SGHAT, CDR2 FQNNGV. CDR3 length equals 14 residues. The CDR3 sequence is CASSAPWGDGTQYF. CDR3 sequence (DNA): TGTGCCAGCAGCGCCCCCTGGGGGGATGGGACCCAGTACTTC.

The chain combines TRBV27 with TRBJ2-3, with D possibly TRBD2 on 5 matching bases. The CDR3 length is 14 residues. Germline lookup yields CDR1 MNHEY and CDR2 SMNVEV (reference sequence). V was shortened by 5 bases and J by 6 bases, with 15 bases between the two germline ends. The CDR3 spells CASSRSTRLDTQYF. The CDR3 DNA sequence: TGTGCCAGCAGTCGCTCTACTAGGCTGGATACGCAGTATTTT.

Worth noting for this clone: Distinct nucleotide sequences in the sample also encode this CDR3. The gene calls are TRBV7-9 and TRBJ2-1; 13 bases fit TRBD2. CDR3 length: 16 amino acids. V gave up 1 base and J gave up 4 bases; unmatched junction bases: 1. CDR1 is SEHNR and CDR2 is FQNEAQ in the germline V gene (reference sequence). DNA for the CDR3: TGTGCCAGCAGCTTAGGGACTAGCGGGAGTTACAATGAGCAGTTCTTC. Its translation: CASSLGTSGSYNEQFF.

V usage is TRBV5-6 and J usage is TRBJ2-3; weak D call: TRBD2 (5 bases). V shed 3 bases and J shed 6 bases, with 11 bases lying between them. CDR3 length: 13 residues. CDR1 SGHDT and CDR2 YYEEEE come from the germline V gene. The CDR3, as DNA: TGTGCCAGCAGCTCCGCGGGCGGGGATACGCAGTATTTT. This codes for CASSSAGGDTQYF.

V is TRBV19 and J is TRBJ1-4, with TRBD1 identical over 8 bases. The ends lost 3 bases at V and 6 bases at J; junction bases unmatched: 12. Germline CDR1 and CDR2: LNHDA and SQIVND (reference sequence). This CDR3 is built from 17 residues. CDR3 bases: TGTGCCAGTAGTATCGTAGGGGCAGGGGGCTTCGATGAAAAACTGTTTTTT. Protein: CASSIVGAGGFDEKLFF.

The chain carries TRBV7-2 and TRBJ2-7, with 11 bases fitting TRBD1. CDR3 length: 15 amino acids. Germline lookup yields CDR1 SGHTA and CDR2 FQGNSA. V lost 5 bases and J lost 6; bases outside the gene matches: 9. This chain's CDR3 is CASSPRTGGGFEQYF. DNA of the CDR3: TGTGCCAGCAGCCCCAGGACAGGGGGCGGGTTCGAGCAGTACTTC.

The chain couples TRBV6-1 to TRBJ2-1; 8 bases line up with TRBD1. V lost 7 bases, J lost 8 bases, and 7 bases stayed unmatched. The CDR3 totals 13 residues. Germline loops: CDR1 MNHNS, CDR2 SASEGT. DNA of the CDR3: TGTGCCAGCACCCAGGGGGCGGTCTATGAGCAGTTCTTC. As protein: CASTQGAVYEQFF.

A single count supports this clone. The V gene is TRBV2, the J gene TRBJ2-3; unclear D gene. The CDR3 loop spans 16 amino acids. Germline V lookup: CDR1 SNHLY, CDR2 FYNNEI. V lost 2 bases to trimming and J lost 0 bases, with 12 bases between them. CDR3 in DNA: TGTGCCAGCAGTGAATCGGGTAGGATGAGCACAGATACGCAGTATTTT. This gives the protein CASSESGRMSTDTQYF.

This chain connects TRBV5-1 to TRBJ2-5; D might be TRBD1 (5 bases). The CDR3 extends over 15 amino acids. Germline V gene data show CDR1 as SGHRS and CDR2 as YFSETQ. Trimming cost V 0 bases and J 5 bases, with 14 bases left between them. CDR3: CASSLGQGRMETQYF. CDR3 nucleotides: TGCGCCAGCAGCTTGGGCCAGGGAAGAATGGAGACCCAGTACTTC.

The rearrangement links TRBV19 to TRBJ2-1; D unresolved. Trimming shortened V by 9 bases and J by 5 bases, and 17 bases separated the two germline ends. This CDR3 is built from 14 residues. Germline CDR1 reads LNHDA; CDR2 reads SQIVND (reference sequence). Here the CDR3 DNA reads TGTGCCAGCCACGGACGGACGGCCAACAATGAGCAGTTCTTC. It is translated as CASHGRTANNEQFF.

The V gene is TRBV28, the J gene TRBJ2-3; possibly TRBD1 for D (6 bases). The CDR3 totals 15 residues. Trimming took 7 bases from V and 2 from J, leaving 16 bases between them. The germline gives CDR1 MDHEN, CDR2 SYDVKM. The CDR3 bases are TGTGCCAGCAACTACGCGACAGGATACACAGATACGCAGTATTTT. This encodes CASNYATGYTDTQYF.

The chain joins TRBV9 to TRBJ2-7, with D maybe TRBD2 (7 bases). Trimming shortened V by 3 bases and J by 2 bases, and 15 bases separated the two germline ends. The CDR3 is 15 residues long. Germline lookup yields CDR1 SGDLS and CDR2 YYNGEE. The CDR3: CASSEGGREAYEQYF. The DNA of the CDR3 is TGTGCCAGCAGCGAGGGGGGGAGAGAGGCCTACGAGCAGTACTTC.